One and the same sample provided the 32 T cell receptor beta chains below, sequenced in a study of tumor-infiltrating lymphocytes in primary liver carcinoma. The tissue used was unsorted bulk material of roughly 17-34 mg. RNA and DNA were co-extracted from it with the AllPrep DNA/RNA mini kit. TCR beta cDNA was prepared out of roughly 450 ng total RNA by means of a constant-region primer. Three rounds of nested multiplex PCR with slightly modified ARM-PCR produced TCR beta libraries. TRBV1-TRBV30 forward primers paired with a C-beta reverse primer were used in the first two PCR rounds, which ran roughly 10 cycles each. TCRdb re-called the multiplex PCR reads with MiXCR, one entry per CDR3 protein. The data show tens of thousands of distinct CDR3 sequences, roughly three quarters seen once. The sequenced sample consisted of liver tumor tissue from sampling region 4. The subset was: tumor region T4, right-lateral pole. These receptors came from a man aged 40-50 years with primary liver carcinoma and hepatitis B virus infection.

This clonotype was recorded only once. One end of the junction does not line up with germline, which may come from a read error. This chain connects TRBV10-3 to TRBJ2-7, with D possibly TRBD2 on 6 matching bases. Germline V gene lookup returns CDR1 ENHRY and CDR2 SYGVKD. The CDR3 sequence is 14 residues long. The CDR3 DNA follows: TGTGCCATCAGTGAGGGACGGGGGTCCTACAAGCAGTACTTC. Its translation is CAISEGRGSYKQYF.

Turning to this clonotype: Likely a read error: the CDR3 ends without its conserved phenylalanine or tryptophan. The chain links TRBV4-2 to TRBJ2-1, with 7 bases fitting TRBD1. In germline, CDR1 is LGHNA, CDR2 YNFKEQ. CDR3 length: 13 residues. The CDR3 loop reads CTSSQGRDSEQFI. The CDR3 bases are TGTACCAGCAGCCAGGGTCGGGACAGTGAGCAGTTCATC.

Points on this clonotype: A junction boundary mismatches the germline segment, possibly from a read error. This chain joins TRBV6-6 and TRBJ1-5; maybe TRBD1 (5 bases). Germline loops: CDR1 MNHNY, CDR2 SVGAGI (reference sequence). This CDR3 spans 13 amino acids. In DNA form, the CDR3 reads TGTACCAGCAGTTTTCCAGGGAAAGAGCCCCAGCATTTT. Encoded protein: CTSSFPGKEPQHF.

This chain uses TRBV6-6 with TRBJ2-1; D is unclear. CDR3 length: 11 residues. V lost 9 bases and J 9 bases, leaving 12 bases between the germline ends. The germline gives CDR1 MNHNY, CDR2 SVGAGI (reference sequence). CDR3: CARSQVGEQFF. CDR3 sequence (DNA): TGTGCCAGGAGTCAGGTTGGTGAGCAGTTCTTC.

The J gene is TRBJ2-2, the V gene TRBV12-3 or TRBV12-4, with 12 bases lining up with TRBD2. V shed 7 bases and J 5 bases; nucleotides not matched to a gene: 5. The CDR3 spans 15 residues. The CDR3 DNA reads TGTGCCAGCATCTTGACTAGCGGGAGTACCGGGGAGCTGTTTTTT. This gives the protein CASILTSGSTGELFF.

This clonotype was detected ten times or more. The rearrangement links TRBV6-6 to TRBJ2-3; TRBD2 aligns across 14 bases. V was clipped by 3 bases and J by 3 bases; unmatched bases: 14. The CDR3 totals 20 residues. Germline V gives CDR1 MNHNY, CDR2 SVGAGI (reference sequence). The CDR3 here is CASSYFPGLAGEGGTDTQYF. CDR3 nucleotides: TGTGCCAGCAGTTATTTCCCGGGACTAGCGGGAGAGGGGGGAACAGATACGCAGTATTTT.

This chain's CDR3 is CASSLVEADNEQFF. The CDR3 DNA reads as TGTGCCAGCAGCTTAGTGGAGGCCGACAATGAGCAGTTCTTC. The chain recombines TRBV7-8 with TRBJ2-1; possible D gene TRBD2, 5 bases. This CDR3 is built from 14 residues. The germline V and J ends were trimmed by 1 base and 5 bases, with 9 bases remaining between them. The germline V gene has CDR1 SGHVS and CDR2 FQNEAQ.

As regards this clonotype: The junction shows a germline mismatch at one end, possibly a read error. The chain has TRBV11-2 and TRBJ1-4; D is possibly TRBD1 (5 bases). The CDR3 consists of 14 residues. From germline, CDR1 is SGHAT and CDR2 FQNNGV. The CDR3 here is CASSLGVRDEKLFF. In nucleotides, the CDR3 is TGTGCCAGCAGCTTAGGGGTTCGGGACGAAAAGCTGTTTTTT. The full variable domain, rest sourced from reference TRBV11-2 and TRBJ1-4, is EAGVAQSPRYKIIEKRQSVAFWCNPISGHATLYWYQQILGQGPKLLIQFQNNGVVDDSQLPKDRFSAERLKGVDSTLKIQPAKLEDSAVYLCASSLGVRDEKLFFGSGTQLSVL.

Turning to this clonotype: One end of the junction varies from germline; a read error may be responsible. CDR3: CASSSSGLMDAGDDYGYAF. CDR3 nucleotides: TGTGCCAGCAGTTCCTCGGGACTTATGGATGCAGGGGATGACTATGGCTACGCCTTC. V is TRBV28 and J is TRBJ1-2; the D gene is possibly TRBD1 (6 bases). The germline V gene encodes CDR1 MDHEN and CDR2 SYDVKM. The CDR3 runs 19 residues.

Regarding this clonotype: At one boundary the junction diverges from the germline segment, which might be a read error. This sequence joins TRBV4-1 and TRBJ1-3; D is ambiguous. CDR1 and CDR2 from the germline V gene are MGHRA and YSYEKL. This CDR3 comprises 14 residues. The CDR3 DNA is TGTGCCGGCAGCCGTGGTAACTCTGGAAACACCATATATTTT. Translated: CAGSRGNSGNTIYF.

This chain connects TRBV4-1 to TRBJ2-1; a weak D match, TRBD2 (7 bases). V was shortened by 3 bases and J by 8 bases, with 17 bases between the two germline ends. Per germline, CDR1 MGHRA and CDR2 YSYEKL. The CDR3 sequence is 15 residues long. DNA of the CDR3: TGCGCCAGCAGCCAGAACGGGGGGCCCGAAGATGAGCAGTTCTTC. It encodes CASSQNGGPEDEQFF.

Comment on this clonotype: A junction end diverges from the germline sequence, so it may reflect a read error. V is TRBV6-6 and J is TRBJ2-7, with TRBD2 matching 14 bases. This CDR3 is built from 17 residues. CDR1 is MNHNY, CDR2 SVGAGI, per germline (reference sequence). The CDR3 sequence is CASSSSRLAGGPGEQYF. CDR3 coding DNA: TGTGCCAGCAGTTCATCGAGACTAGCGGGAGGGCCGGGCGAGCAGTACTTT.

A word on this clonotype: Mismatch with germline at one junction end may stem from a read error. This chain links TRBV13 with TRBJ2-5; a weak D match, TRBD2 (6 bases). Germline CDR1 reads PRHDT; CDR2 reads FYEKMQ (reference sequence). CDR3 size: 15 residues. The CDR3 DNA reads as TGTGCCAGCAGCTTACTAGCGAGAGTGGCAGAGTCCCAGTACTTC. Its protein product is CASSLLARVAESQYF.

Concerning this clonotype: No conserved phenylalanine or tryptophan is present at the end of the CDR3, so a read error is the likely explanation. The DNA is omitted, as the CDR3 cannot be located on it reliably, and the CDR3 follows TCRdb's listing. This rearrangement joins TRBV6-5 to TRBJ2-6; the tabulated D call, TRBD1, remains unverified against the DNA. Germline V CDR1 and CDR2: MNHEY, SVGAGI. The CDR3 is 18 residues long, ends included. CDR3 region: CASSLWTGMKAGANVLAV.

On this clonotype: The DNA is omitted, as the CDR3 cannot be located on it reliably, and the CDR3 follows TCRdb's listing. V and J are TRBV5-5 and TRBJ1-2. The germline CDR1 and CDR2 sequences are SGHKS and YYEKEE (reference sequence). The CDR3 is 13 amino acids long, termini counted. The CDR3 sequence is CACSAGFDYGYTF.

Notes on this clonotype: A junction boundary mismatches the germline segment, possibly from a read error. CDR3 coding DNA: TGTGCCTGCAGTCCTACGACTAGTAGGGATGAGCAGTTCTTC. As protein: CACSPTTSRDEQFF. This sequence joins TRBV2 and TRBJ2-1, with a tentative D call TRBD2 (6 bases). This CDR3 spans 14 amino acids. Per germline, CDR1 SNHLY and CDR2 FYNNEI.

Concerning this clonotype itself: Sequence at one end of the junction differs from germline and may be a read error. CDR3 protein: CSGSMQGVGDTQYF. CDR3 nucleotides: TGCAGCGGCTCAATGCAGGGTGTTGGAGATACACAGTATTTT. V usage is TRBV29-1 and J usage is TRBJ2-3, with D perhaps TRBD1 (5 bases). The CDR3 is 14 amino acids. Germline V lookup: CDR1 SQVTM, CDR2 ANQGSEA.

This clonotype was seen just once. This chain joins TRBV20-1 and TRBJ2-7; 7 bases match TRBD2. The V and J ends lost 4 bases and 6 bases, in that order; junction bases with no gene match: 9. The CDR3 is made up of 13 amino acids. CDR1 is DFQATT, CDR2 SNEGSKA, per germline (reference sequence). As DNA, the CDR3 is TGCAGTGCTATGACTAGCATCGACTTCGAGCAGTACTTC. Translated: CSAMTSIDFEQYF.

On this clonotype: The junction differs from germline at one of its ends, possibly a read error. J is TRBJ1-2 and V is TRBV29-1; no clear D. Germline V gene sequence: CDR1 SQVTM, CDR2 ANQGSEA. This CDR3 region has 13 residues. CDR3 sequence (DNA): TGCAGCGCTGAAGATGGTCACGGCTATGGCTACACCTTC. Encoded protein: CSAEDGHGYGYTF.

About this clonotype itself: One junction end does not reproduce the germline sequence, and a read error may be involved. This chain links TRBV18 with TRBJ2-7, with D tentatively TRBD1 or TRBD2 (6 bases each). This CDR3 is 15 amino acids long. Looked up from germline, CDR1 is KGHSH and CDR2 is LQKENI. CDR3 protein: CVSSPLGGTRYEQYF. The CDR3 DNA reads TGTGTCAGCTCACCACTAGGGGGGACTCGGTACGAGCAATACTTC.

This clonotype counts as medium-sized. The chain recombines TRBV11-2 with TRBJ1-5; a weak D match, TRBD1 (6 bases). V lost 1 base and J lost 4, with 14 bases in between. CDR3 length equals 16 residues. Per germline, CDR1 SGHAT and CDR2 FQNNGV. CDR3 bases: TGTGCCAGCAGCTTAGGCCCTCCCGGGACAAATCAGCCCCAGCATTTT. It translates to CASSLGPPGTNQPQHF.

The chain couples TRBV29-1 to TRBJ1-2, with 10 bases matching TRBD1. Germline V gives CDR1 SQVTM, CDR2 ANQGSEA. The CDR3 runs to 15 residues. V shed 6 bases, J shed 3 bases, and the junction held 10 bases outside the gene matches. CDR3 sequence reads: CSVWDRGDLDYGYTF. Written as DNA, the CDR3 is TGCAGCGTCTGGGACAGGGGAGACCTGGACTATGGCTACACCTTC.

With regard to this clonotype: Germline is not matched at one junction end, which may reflect a read error. The chain carries TRBV11-1 and TRBJ2-3; weak D call: TRBD1 (6 bases). The CDR3 runs 16 residues. CDR1 is SGHAT, CDR2 FQDESV, per germline (reference sequence). The DNA for the CDR3 is TGTGCCAGCAGCCGCAGGGGTCGCTACCTCACGGATACGCAGTATTTC. Its translation is CASSRRGRYLTDTQYF.

This chain uses TRBV12-3 or TRBV12-4 with TRBJ2-3; D ambiguous. V shed 7 bases and J shed 5 bases, with 16 bases lying between them. There are 14 residues in the CDR3. The CDR3 DNA is TGTGCCAGCAAAAAGGTTCTGAGCGTAGATACGCAGTATTTT. Translated, it gives CASKKVLSVDTQYF.

With regard to this clonotype: Because the CDR3 is missing its conserved closing phenylalanine or tryptophan, this is likely a read error. This chain joins TRBV29-1 and TRBJ1-1, with D unresolved. The CDR3 consists of 14 residues. Germline loops: CDR1 SQVTM, CDR2 ANQGSEA. V lost 7 bases and J lost 7, with 22 bases in between. The DNA for the CDR3 is TGCAGCGCCCAGAAGATGACCCGGGAGGGTGAAGCTTTCATT. Its translation is CSAQKMTREGEAFI.

Only one count was recorded for this clonotype. Sequence at one end of the junction differs from germline and may be a read error. This chain uses TRBV11-2 with TRBJ2-2, with 10 bases aligning to TRBD1. Germline loops: CDR1 SGHAT, CDR2 FQNNGV. The CDR3 is 13 amino acids. The chain's CDR3 is CVMGQGNTGELFF. The CDR3 nucleotides read TGTGTCATGGGACAGGGGAACACCGGGGAGCTATTTTTT.

This clonotype appeared a single time. The chain carries TRBV11-2 and TRBJ2-1; unclear D gene. The CDR3 is 12 amino acids. Germline values: CDR1 SGHAT, CDR2 FQNNGV. V was clipped by 8 bases and J by 11 bases, with 16 bases between them. CDR3 protein: CASGLVGNKQFF. The CDR3 bases are TGTGCCAGCGGTTTAGTAGGGAATAAGCAGTTCTTC.

CDR3 coding DNA: TGTGCCAGCAGCGTAAGGACAACCTCCTACAATGAGCAGTTCTTC. This encodes CASSVRTTSYNEQFF. This chain joins TRBV9 and TRBJ2-1, with a possible D match to TRBD1 (5 bases). The germline V gene has CDR1 SGDLS and CDR2 YYNGEE. The CDR3 sequence is 15 residues long. V lost 1 base, J lost 0 bases, and 8 bases lay in between.

With respect to this clonotype: This may be a read error: a much more frequent sequence differs by one nucleotide. This sequence joins TRBV24-1 and TRBJ2-1; 13 bases match TRBD2. This CDR3 is 15 amino acids long. CDR1 and CDR2 from the germline V gene are KGHDR and SFDVKD. The CDR3 nucleotides read TGTGCCACCATTGATGATACTAGCGGGAGGGATGAGCAGTTCTTC. Translating gives CATIDDTSGRDEQFF.

Concerning this clonotype itself: At one end, the junction sequence differs from germline, possibly due to a read error. J is TRBJ1-2 and V is TRBV28, with D uncertain. The CDR3 runs to 15 residues. From germline, CDR1 is MDHEN and CDR2 SYDVKM. The CDR3 nucleotides read TGTGCCAACAGTTCTTTTCTACCCGGGGACTATGGCTACACCTTC. Protein: CANSSFLPGDYGYTF.

To note about this clonotype: No conserved phenylalanine or tryptophan is present at the end of the CDR3, so a read error is the likely explanation. The chain links TRBV28 to TRBJ2-1; D not certain. The CDR3 is 13 amino acids. Per germline, CDR1 MDHEN and CDR2 SYDVKM. V gave up 3 bases and J gave up 12 bases, with 15 bases separating them. The CDR3 here is CASSFQLRVGQFL. Here the CDR3 DNA reads TGTGCCAGCAGTTTTCAACTCAGAGTCGGGCAGTTCCTC.

This clonotype was found many times. The chain joins TRBV9 to TRBJ1-1; D unresolved. The germline V and J ends were trimmed by 4 bases and 1 base, with 14 bases remaining between them. The CDR3 extends over 15 amino acids. The germline V gene has CDR1 SGDLS and CDR2 YYNGEE. The CDR3 DNA sequence: TGTGCCAGCAGCCCCCCCGACGGAGCGAACACTGAAGCTTTCTTT. This sequence encodes CASSPPDGANTEAFF.